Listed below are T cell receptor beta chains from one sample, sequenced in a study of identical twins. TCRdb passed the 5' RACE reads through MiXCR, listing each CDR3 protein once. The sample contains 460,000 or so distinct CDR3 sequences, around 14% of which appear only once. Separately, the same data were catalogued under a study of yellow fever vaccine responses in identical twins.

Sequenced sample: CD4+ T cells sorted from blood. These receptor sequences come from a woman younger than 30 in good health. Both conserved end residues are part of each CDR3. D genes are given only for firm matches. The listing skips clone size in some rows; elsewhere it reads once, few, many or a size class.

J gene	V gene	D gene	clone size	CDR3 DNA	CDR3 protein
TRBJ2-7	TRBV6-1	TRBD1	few	TGTGCCAGCAGTCTTCATGGACAGGGCTACGAGCAGTACTTC	CASSLHGQGYEQYF
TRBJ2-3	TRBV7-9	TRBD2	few	TGTGCCAGCAGCTTAAGAGCGGGGACTAGCACAGATACGCAGTATTTT	CASSLRAGTSTDTQYF
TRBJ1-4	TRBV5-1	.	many	TGCGCCAGCGGCCAGACTAATGAAAAACTGTTTTTT	CASGQTNEKLFF
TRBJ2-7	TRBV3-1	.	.	TGTGCCAGCAGCCGAGGATCCTCCGGGAGCTACGAGCAGTACTTC	CASSRGSSGSYEQYF
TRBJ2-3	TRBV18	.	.	TGTGCCAGCTCTGCGAGGAGGGGAAACACAGATACGCAGTATTTT	CASSARRGNTDTQYF
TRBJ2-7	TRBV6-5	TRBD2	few	TGTGCCAGCAGTTACCTGGCTAGCGGGGAAACCGGCGAGCAGTACTTC	CASSYLASGETGEQYF
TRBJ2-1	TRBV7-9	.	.	TGTGCCAGCAGCCCCCTTAAGCGCCCCTACAATGAGCAGTTCTTC	CASSPLKRPYNEQFF
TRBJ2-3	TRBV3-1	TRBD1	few	TGTGCCAGCAGCCAAGAGGCGGACAGGGCCCGCACAGATACGCAGTATTTT	CASSQEADRARTDTQYF
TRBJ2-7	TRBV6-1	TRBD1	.	TGTGCCAGCAGGGGCGCAGGGGGCTCCTACGAGCAGTACTTC	CASRGAGGSYEQYF
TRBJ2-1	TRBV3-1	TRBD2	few	TGTGCCAGCAGCCTACCGACTAGCGGGAGGGGCAATGAGCAGTTCTTC	CASSLPTSGRGNEQFF
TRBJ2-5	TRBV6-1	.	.	TGTGCCAGCACCCTGCTGGGGGCCGGCTACCAAGAGACCCAGTACTTC	CASTLLGAGYQETQYF
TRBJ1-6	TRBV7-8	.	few	TGTGCCAGCAGCTTAGGGGGGGATAATTCACCCCTCCACTTT	CASSLGGDNSPLHF
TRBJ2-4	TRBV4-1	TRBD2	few	TGCGCCAGCAGCCAAGAAGGTCTGGGCGGGAGGCCGAAAAACATTCAGTACTTC	CASSQEGLGGRPKNIQYF
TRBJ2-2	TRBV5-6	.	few	TGTGCCAGCAGCTTGGGAGGTGCGCGTCTAGGTGTCCCTGGGGAGCTGTTTTTT	CASSLGGARLGVPGELFF
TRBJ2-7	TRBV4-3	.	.	TGCGCCAGCAGCCAAGACGGACTTTCTTACGAGCAGTACTTC	CASSQDGLSYEQYF
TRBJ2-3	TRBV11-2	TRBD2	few	TGTGCCAGCAGCTTAGACGGGGCAGCGGGGGGCTACAGTAACACAGATACGCAGTATTTT	CASSLDGAAGGYSNTDTQYF
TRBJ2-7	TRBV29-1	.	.	TGCAGCGTCCGTGGGGGGGGCCCCTACGAGCAGTACTTC	CSVRGGGPYEQYF
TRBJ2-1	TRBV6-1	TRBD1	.	TGTGCCGTTATCCGGGACAGGGATATGAATGAGCAGTTCTTC	CAVIRDRDMNEQFF
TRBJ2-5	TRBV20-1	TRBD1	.	TGCAGTGCTCTGGACAGGCAGGCCAGGGAGACCCAGTACTTC	CSALDRQARETQYF
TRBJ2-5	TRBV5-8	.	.	TGTGCCAGCAGCCCCTCCGCGGGGAGAGAAGAGACCCAGTACTTC	CASSPSAGREETQYF
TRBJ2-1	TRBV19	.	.	TGTGCCAGTAGTAGGTCGGACTTGAGCTCCTACAATGAGCAGTTCTTC	CASSRSDLSSYNEQFF
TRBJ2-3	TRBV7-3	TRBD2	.	TGTGCCAGCAGCTTCGCTAGCGGGGGGTCAGATACGCAGTATTTT	CASSFASGGSDTQYF
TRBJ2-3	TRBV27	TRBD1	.	TGTGCCAGCAGTTCTAGGACAGGGGCTATAGATACGCAGTATTTT	CASSSRTGAIDTQYF
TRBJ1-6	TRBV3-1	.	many	TGTGCCAGCAGCCAAGAAGGCTCCTATAATTCACCCCTCCACTTT	CASSQEGSYNSPLHF
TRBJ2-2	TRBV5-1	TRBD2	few	TGCGCCAGCAGCTTGGAATTGTTGGGACTAGCTGGCGGGGAGCTGTTTTTT	CASSLELLGLAGGELFF
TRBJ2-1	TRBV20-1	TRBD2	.	TGCAGTGCTAGAGCCCCGGGACTAGGAGGGGGTGAGCAGTTCTTC	CSARAPGLGGGEQFF
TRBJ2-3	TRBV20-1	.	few	TGCAGTGCTAGATCGTCAGGCGGGGGCACAGATACGCAGTATTTT	CSARSSGGGTDTQYF
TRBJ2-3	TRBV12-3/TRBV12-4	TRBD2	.	TGTGCCAGCAGCCTAATCAGCGGGAGTAGATTCGCAGATACGCAGTATTTT	CASSLISGSRFADTQYF
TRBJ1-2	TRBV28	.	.	TGTGCCAGCAAGGGCAGCGTCTATGGCTACACCTTC	CASKGSVYGYTF
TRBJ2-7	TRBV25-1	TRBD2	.	TGTGCCAGCAGTACCCATGGGACTACCTACGAGCAGTACTTC	CASSTHGTTYEQYF
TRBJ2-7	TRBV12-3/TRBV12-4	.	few	TGTGCCAGCGGTTTGGGGGGAGGCTATTACGAGCAGTACTTC	CASGLGGGYYEQYF
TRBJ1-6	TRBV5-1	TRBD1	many	TGCGCCAGCAGCTCTTCAGGGGGACGTTCACCCCTCCACTTT	CASSSSGGRSPLHF
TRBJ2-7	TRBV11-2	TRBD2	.	TGTGCCAGCAGCTTAGTGGCGGGAGTACGGGACGGGTCCTACGAGCAGTACTTC	CASSLVAGVRDGSYEQYF
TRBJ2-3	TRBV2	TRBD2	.	TGTGCCAGTAGTCCTAGCGGGACCCCAGATACGCAGTATTTT	CASSPSGTPDTQYF
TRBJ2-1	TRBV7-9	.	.	TGTGCCAGCAGCTCCGGGAACAATGAGCAGTTCTTC	CASSSGNNEQFF
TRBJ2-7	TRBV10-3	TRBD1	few	TGTGCCATCAGCAAGGGACAGGGGATAAACTACGAGCAGTACTTC	CAISKGQGINYEQYF
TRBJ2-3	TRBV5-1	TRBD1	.	TGCGCCAGCACGTCCGGACAGGGGGCGGATACGCAGTATTTT	CASTSGQGADTQYF
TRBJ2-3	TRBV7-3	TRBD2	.	TGTGCCAGCAGCCAAACTAGCGGGGTGGGCACAGATACGCAGTATTTT	CASSQTSGVGTDTQYF
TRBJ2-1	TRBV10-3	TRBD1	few	TGTGCCATCAGTGAGTCAAGGACAGGGGGAATTGGCAATGAGCAGTTCTTC	CAISESRTGGIGNEQFF
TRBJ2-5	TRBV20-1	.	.	TGCAGTGCTAGGCCCTACCAAGAGACCCAGTACTTC	CSARPYQETQYF
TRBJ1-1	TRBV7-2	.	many	TGTGCCAGCAGCTCCGCCGGTTATGCCGGGGCTTTCTTT	CASSSAGYAGAFF
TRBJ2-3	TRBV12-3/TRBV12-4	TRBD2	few	TGTGCCAGCAGTATTAGCGGGGCACTCACAGATACGCAGTATTTT	CASSISGALTDTQYF
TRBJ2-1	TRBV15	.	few	TGTGCCACCAGCAGAGACCCCGGGGGCACCTACAATGAGCAGTTCTTC	CATSRDPGGTYNEQFF
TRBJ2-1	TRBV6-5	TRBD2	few	TGTGCCAGCAGTTACGCCAGCGGGACCTACAATGAGCAGTTCTTC	CASSYASGTYNEQFF
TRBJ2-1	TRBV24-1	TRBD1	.	TGTGCCACCAGTGAGATCACAGGGGGCCGGCTCAATGAGCAGTTCTTC	CATSEITGGRLNEQFF
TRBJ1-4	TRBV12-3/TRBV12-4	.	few	TGTGCCAGCAGTTTCCGGACCGAGAATGAAAAACTGTTTTTT	CASSFRTENEKLFF
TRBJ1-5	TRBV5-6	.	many	TGTGCCAGCAGCTCCACCGGGACACGAAATCAGCCCCAGCATTTT	CASSSTGTRNQPQHF
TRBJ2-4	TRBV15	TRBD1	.	TGTGCCACCAGCAGAGATTTGAGGGACAGGGGCAACATTCAGTACTTC	CATSRDLRDRGNIQYF
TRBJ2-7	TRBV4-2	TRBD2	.	TGTGCCAGCAGCCAAGGGAGGACTAGCGGGGCCTACGAGCAGTACTTC	CASSQGRTSGAYEQYF
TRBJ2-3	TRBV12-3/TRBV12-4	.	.	TGTGCCAGCAGTTTAAGGGTCGGAACCTCAGATACGCAGTATTTT	CASSLRVGTSDTQYF
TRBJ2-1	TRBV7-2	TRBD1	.	TGTGCCAGCAGCTTAGCCGGGACAGGGTGGTTCTTC	CASSLAGTGWFF
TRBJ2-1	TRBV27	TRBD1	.	TGTGCCAGCAGTTGGAGGCCGGGACAGGGTTACAATGAGCAGTTCTTC	CASSWRPGQGYNEQFF
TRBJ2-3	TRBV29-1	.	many	TGCAGCGTTGAAGCCTCTACAGGCCCAGGCACAGATACGCAGTATTTT	CSVEASTGPGTDTQYF